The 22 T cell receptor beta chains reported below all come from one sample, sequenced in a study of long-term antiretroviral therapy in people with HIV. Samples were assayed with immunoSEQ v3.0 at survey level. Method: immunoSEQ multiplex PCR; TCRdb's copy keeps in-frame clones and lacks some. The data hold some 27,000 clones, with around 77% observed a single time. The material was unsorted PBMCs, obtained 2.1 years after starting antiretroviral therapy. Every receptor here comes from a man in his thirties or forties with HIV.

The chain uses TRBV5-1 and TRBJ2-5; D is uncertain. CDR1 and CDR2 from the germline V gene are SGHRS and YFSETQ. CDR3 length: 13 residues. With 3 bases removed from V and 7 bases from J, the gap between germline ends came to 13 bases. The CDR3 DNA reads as TGCGCCAGCAGCTCAACTGGGGTAGGGACCCAGTACTTC. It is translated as CASSSTGVGTQYF. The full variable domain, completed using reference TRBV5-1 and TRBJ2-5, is KAGVTQTPRYLIKTRGQQVTLSCSPISGHRSVSWYQQTPGQGLQFLFEYFSETQRNKGNFPGRFSGRQFSNSRSEMNVSTLELGDSALYLCASSSTGVGTQYFGPGTRLLVL.

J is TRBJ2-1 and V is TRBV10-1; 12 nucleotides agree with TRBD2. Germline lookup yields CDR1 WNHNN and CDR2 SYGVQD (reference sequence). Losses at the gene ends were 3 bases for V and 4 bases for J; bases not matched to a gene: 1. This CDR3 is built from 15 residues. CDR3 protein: CASSETSGRYNEQFF. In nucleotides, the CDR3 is TGCGCCAGCAGTGAAACTAGCGGGAGGTACAATGAGCAGTTCTTC.

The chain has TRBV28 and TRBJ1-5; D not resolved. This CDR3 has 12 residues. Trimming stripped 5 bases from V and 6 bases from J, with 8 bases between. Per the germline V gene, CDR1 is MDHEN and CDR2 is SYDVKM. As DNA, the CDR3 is TGTGCCAGCAGTGTAGGGATTCAGCCCCAGCATTTT. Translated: CASSVGIQPQHF.

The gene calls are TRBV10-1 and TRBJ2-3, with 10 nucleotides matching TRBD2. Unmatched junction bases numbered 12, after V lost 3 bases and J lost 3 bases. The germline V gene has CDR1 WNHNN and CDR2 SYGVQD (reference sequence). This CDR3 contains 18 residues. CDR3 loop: CASSEGGAGGPWTDTQYF. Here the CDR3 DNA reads TGCGCCAGCAGTGAAGGGGGAGCGGGAGGGCCGTGGACAGATACGCAGTATTTT.

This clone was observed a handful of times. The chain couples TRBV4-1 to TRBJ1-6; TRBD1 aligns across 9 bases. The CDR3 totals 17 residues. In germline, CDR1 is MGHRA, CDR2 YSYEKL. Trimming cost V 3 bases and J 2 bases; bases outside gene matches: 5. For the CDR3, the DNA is TGCGCCAGCAGCCACAGCCGACAGGGGGCCTATAATTCACCCCTCCACTTT. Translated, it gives CASSHSRQGAYNSPLHF.

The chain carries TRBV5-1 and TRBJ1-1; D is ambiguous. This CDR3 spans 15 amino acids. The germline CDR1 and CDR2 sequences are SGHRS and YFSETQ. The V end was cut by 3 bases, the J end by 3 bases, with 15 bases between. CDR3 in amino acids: CASSSGDRADTEAFF. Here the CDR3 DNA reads TGCGCCAGCAGCTCCGGGGATCGGGCAGACACTGAAGCTTTCTTT. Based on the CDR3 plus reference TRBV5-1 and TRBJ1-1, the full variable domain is KAGVTQTPRYLIKTRGQQVTLSCSPISGHRSVSWYQQTPGQGLQFLFEYFSETQRNKGNFPGRFSGRQFSNSRSEMNVSTLELGDSALYLCASSSGDRADTEAFFGQGTRLTVV.

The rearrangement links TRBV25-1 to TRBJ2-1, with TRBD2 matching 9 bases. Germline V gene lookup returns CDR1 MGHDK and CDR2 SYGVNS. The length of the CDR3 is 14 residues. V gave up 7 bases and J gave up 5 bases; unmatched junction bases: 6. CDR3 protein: CASTGTSLNNEQFF. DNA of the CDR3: TGTGCCAGCACGGGGACTAGCCTAAACAATGAGCAGTTCTTC.

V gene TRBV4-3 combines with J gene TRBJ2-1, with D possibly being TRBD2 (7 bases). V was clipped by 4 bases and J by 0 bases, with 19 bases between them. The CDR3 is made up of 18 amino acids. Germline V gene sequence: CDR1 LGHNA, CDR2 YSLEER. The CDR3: CASSPYGGRGGSYNEQFF. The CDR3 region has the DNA TGCGCCAGCAGCCCTTACGGCGGGAGAGGGGGCTCCTACAATGAGCAGTTCTTC.

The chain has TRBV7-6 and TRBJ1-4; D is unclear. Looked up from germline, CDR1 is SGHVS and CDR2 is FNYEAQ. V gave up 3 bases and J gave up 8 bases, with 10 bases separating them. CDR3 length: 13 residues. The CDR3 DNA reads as TGTGCCAGCAGCTTCCGAACATTGGAAAAACTGTTTTTT. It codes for CASSFRTLEKLFF.

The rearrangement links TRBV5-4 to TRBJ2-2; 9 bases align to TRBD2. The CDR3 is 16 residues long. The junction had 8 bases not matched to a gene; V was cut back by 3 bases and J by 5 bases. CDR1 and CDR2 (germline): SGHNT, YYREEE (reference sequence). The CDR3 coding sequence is TGTGCCAGCAGCTCCCCGCGCGGGGGGGCGACCGGGGAGCTGTTTTTT. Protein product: CASSSPRGGATGELFF.

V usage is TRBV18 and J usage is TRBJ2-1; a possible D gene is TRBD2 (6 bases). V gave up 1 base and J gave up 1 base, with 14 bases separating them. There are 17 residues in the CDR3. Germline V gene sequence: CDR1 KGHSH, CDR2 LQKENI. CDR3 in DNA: TGTGCCAGCTCACCACGTACGTGGGGGGAGTCCTACAATGAGCAGTTCTTC. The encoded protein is CASSPRTWGESYNEQFF.

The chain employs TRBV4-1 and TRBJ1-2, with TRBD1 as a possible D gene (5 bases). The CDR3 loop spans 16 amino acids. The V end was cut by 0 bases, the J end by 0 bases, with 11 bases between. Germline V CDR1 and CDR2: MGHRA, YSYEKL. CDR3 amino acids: CASSQDRGEANYGYTF. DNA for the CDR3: TGCGCCAGCAGCCAAGATCGGGGGGAGGCTAACTATGGCTACACCTTC.

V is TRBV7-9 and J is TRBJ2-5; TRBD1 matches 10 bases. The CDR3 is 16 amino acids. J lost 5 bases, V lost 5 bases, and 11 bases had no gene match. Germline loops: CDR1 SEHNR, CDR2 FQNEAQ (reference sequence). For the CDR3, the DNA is TGTGCCAGCAGCCCTCGTAGACAGGGGGCTTGGGAGACCCAGTACTTC. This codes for CASSPRRQGAWETQYF.

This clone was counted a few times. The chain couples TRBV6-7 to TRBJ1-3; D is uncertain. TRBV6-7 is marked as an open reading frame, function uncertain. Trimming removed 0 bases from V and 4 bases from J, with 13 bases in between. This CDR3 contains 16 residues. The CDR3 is CASSYSGPGSGNTIYF. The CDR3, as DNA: TGTGCCAGCAGTTACTCCGGGCCAGGTTCGGGAAACACCATATATTTT.

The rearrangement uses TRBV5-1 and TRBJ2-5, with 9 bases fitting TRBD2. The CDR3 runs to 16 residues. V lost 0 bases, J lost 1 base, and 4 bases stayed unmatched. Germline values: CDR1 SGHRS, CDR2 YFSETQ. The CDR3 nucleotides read TGCGCCAGCAGCTTGGGGCTAGCGGGGCCCCAAGAGACCCAGTACTTC. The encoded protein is CASSLGLAGPQETQYF.

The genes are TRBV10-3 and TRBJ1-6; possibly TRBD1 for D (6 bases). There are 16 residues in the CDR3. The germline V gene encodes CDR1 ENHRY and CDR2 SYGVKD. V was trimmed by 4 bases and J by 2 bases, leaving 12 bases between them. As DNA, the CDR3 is TGTGCCATCAGTGGGGCAGGGGACACCTATAATTCACCCCTCCACTTT. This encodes CAISGAGDTYNSPLHF.

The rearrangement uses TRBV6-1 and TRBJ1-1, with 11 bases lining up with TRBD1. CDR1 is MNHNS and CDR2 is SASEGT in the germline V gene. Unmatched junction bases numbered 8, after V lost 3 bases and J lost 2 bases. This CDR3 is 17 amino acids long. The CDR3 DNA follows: TGTGCCAGCAGTGAGGGACAGGGGGTGAACTTAAACACTGAAGCTTTCTTT. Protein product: CASSEGQGVNLNTEAFF.

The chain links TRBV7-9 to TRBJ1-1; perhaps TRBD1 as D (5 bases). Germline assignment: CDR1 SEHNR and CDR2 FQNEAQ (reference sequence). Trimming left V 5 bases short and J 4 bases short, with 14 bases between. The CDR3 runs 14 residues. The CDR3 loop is CASSRGGEATEAFF. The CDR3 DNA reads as TGTGCCAGCAGCCGGGGCGGGGAGGCCACTGAAGCTTTCTTT. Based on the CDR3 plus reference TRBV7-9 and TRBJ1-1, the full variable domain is DTGVSQNPRHKITKRGQNVTFRCDPISEHNRLYWYRQTLGQGPEFLTYFQNEAQLEKSRLLSDRFSAERPKGSFSTLEIQRTEQGDSAMYLCASSRGGEATEAFFGQGTRLTVV.

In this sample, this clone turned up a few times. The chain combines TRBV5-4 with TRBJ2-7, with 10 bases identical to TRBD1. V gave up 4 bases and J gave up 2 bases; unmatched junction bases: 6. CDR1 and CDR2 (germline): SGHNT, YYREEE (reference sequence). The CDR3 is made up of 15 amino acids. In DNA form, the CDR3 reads TGTGCCAGCAGCCCCCGGGACAGGGGCCCCTACGAGCAGTACTTC. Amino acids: CASSPRDRGPYEQYF.

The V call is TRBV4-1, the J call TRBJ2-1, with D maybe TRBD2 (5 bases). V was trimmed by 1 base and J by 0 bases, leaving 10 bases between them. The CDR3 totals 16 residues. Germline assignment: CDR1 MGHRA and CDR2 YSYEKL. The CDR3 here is CASSQVLATSYNEQFF. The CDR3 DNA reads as TGCGCCAGCAGCCAAGTCCTAGCTACCTCCTACAATGAGCAGTTCTTC.

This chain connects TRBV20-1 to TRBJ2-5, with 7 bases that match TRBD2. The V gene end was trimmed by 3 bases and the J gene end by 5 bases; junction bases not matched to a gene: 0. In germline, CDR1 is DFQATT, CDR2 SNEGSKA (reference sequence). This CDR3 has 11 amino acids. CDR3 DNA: TGCAGTGCTAGGGGGGGGGAGACCCAGTACTTC. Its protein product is CSARGGETQYF.

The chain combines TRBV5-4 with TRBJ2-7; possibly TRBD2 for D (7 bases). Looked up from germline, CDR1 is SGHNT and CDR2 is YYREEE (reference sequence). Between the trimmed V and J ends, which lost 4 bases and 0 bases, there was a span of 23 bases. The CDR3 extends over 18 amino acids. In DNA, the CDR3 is TGTGCCAGCAGCAAAGGGGGGCTAGCGGAAACGAGCTCCTACGAGCAGTACTTC. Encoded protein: CASSKGGLAETSSYEQYF.